Listed below are T cell receptor beta chains from one sample, sequenced in a study of T-cell reconstitution after alpha-beta-depleted transplantation in children. Via MiXCR, TCRdb re-called the PCR reads, giving one row per CDR3 protein. The repertoire includes about 600,000 distinct CDR3 sequences, 10% to 15% of them detected once, and around 2% sits in the top ten. Sequenced material: PBMCs, mostly from graft donor cells, taken 360 days after TCRalphabeta/CD19-depleted stem cell transplant. The receptors shown here come from a male patient younger than 18 who had a stem cell transplant for acute myeloid leukemia, so the T cells may come from the graft donor. CDR3s include the opening cysteine and the closing phenylalanine or tryptophan. Each record gives: CDR3 length, J gene, D gene, clone size, V gene, CDR3 protein, CDR3 DNA. The D gene is left open where the match is weak. Clone size is not always given. Where it is, it says once, few, many or a class for expanded clones.

>15|TRBJ2-7|TRBD2|few|TRBV5-1
CASSATSGPSYEQYF
TGCGCCAGCAGCGCGACTAGCGGGCCTTCCTACGAGCAGTACTTC
>11|TRBJ1-1|NA|NA|TRBV18
CASSPKTEAFF
TGTGCCAGCTCACCAAAAACTGAAGCTTTCTTT
>14|TRBJ1-1|NA|many|TRBV7-6
CASSLIREGAEAFF
TGTGCCAGCAGCTTAATCAGGGAAGGAGCTGAAGCTTTCTTT
>15|TRBJ2-2|TRBD2|few|TRBV12-3/TRBV12-4
CASPTSDANTGELFF
TGTGCCAGCCCTACTAGCGATGCGAACACCGGGGAGCTGTTTTTT
>16|TRBJ2-3|NA|many|TRBV18
CASSPRGFKSPDTQYF
TGTGCCAGCTCCCCTAGAGGCTTCAAGTCCCCAGATACGCAGTATTTT
>15|TRBJ1-6|NA|many|TRBV12-3/TRBV12-4
CASSFTGIKNSPLHF
TGTGCCAGCAGTTTTACGGGGATTAAAAATTCACCCCTCCACTTT
>13|TRBJ2-7|NA|NA|TRBV4-2
CASSHPSSYEQYF
TGTGCCAGCAGCCACCCCAGCTCCTACGAGCAGTACTTC
>14|TRBJ2-1|TRBD2|few|TRBV24-1
CATSEYGGSYEQFF
TGTGCCACCAGTGAATATGGCGGGAGCTATGAGCAGTTCTTC
>14|TRBJ2-7|TRBD2|many|TRBV20-1
CSARVGSGSYEQYF
TGCAGTGCTAGAGTCGGGAGCGGGAGCTACGAGCAGTACTTC
>16|TRBJ2-3|NA|NA|TRBV2
CASNRAERVVTDTQYF
TGTGCCAGCAACAGGGCGGAGCGGGTGGTCACAGATACGCAGTATTTT
>12|TRBJ2-1|NA|NA|TRBV3-1
CASSQGRDEQFF
TGTGCCAGCAGCCAGGGCAGGGATGAGCAGTTCTTC
>13|TRBJ1-5|NA|NA|TRBV18
CASSGRGWGPQHF
TGTGCCAGCTCGGGCAGGGGATGGGGGCCCCAGCATTTT
>14|TRBJ2-7|TRBD2|many|TRBV5-1
CASTSLAGVSEQYF
TGCGCCAGCACCTCACTAGCGGGAGTCAGCGAGCAGTACTTC
>14|TRBJ2-2|NA|NA|TRBV20-1
CSALSWNYGGELFF
TGCAGTGCTCTTAGCTGGAATTATGGCGGGGAGCTGTTTTTT
>13|TRBJ2-7|NA|many|TRBV5-1
CASSSAKPYEQYF
TGCGCCAGCAGCTCCGCTAAACCTTACGAGCAGTACTTC
>19|TRBJ1-3|NA|few|TRBV11-2
CASSLVSRTPLISGNTIYF
TGTGCCAGCAGCTTAGTTAGTAGGACGCCGCTGATCTCTGGAAACACCATATATTTT
>15|TRBJ2-7|NA|few|TRBV7-6
CASSVRDNPIYEQYF
TGTGCCAGCAGCGTAAGAGACAACCCGATCTACGAGCAGTACTTC
>15|TRBJ2-7|TRBD2|NA|TRBV27
CASTQRASGDYEQYF
TGTGCCAGCACCCAGCGCGCTAGCGGGGACTACGAGCAGTACTTC
>18|TRBJ2-1|TRBD2|many|TRBV7-6
CASSPGLAGGSSYNEQFF
TGTGCCAGCAGCCCGGGACTAGCGGGAGGGAGCTCCTACAATGAGCAGTTCTTC
>18|TRBJ2-7|TRBD2|few|TRBV5-5
CASSLAGTSGSGSYEQYF
TGTGCCAGCAGCTTGGCCGGGACTAGCGGGAGTGGGTCCTACGAGCAGTACTTC
>15|TRBJ2-3|NA|NA|TRBV4-2
CASSRSAGTADTQYF
TGTGCCAGCAGCCGCTCCGCGGGAACGGCAGATACGCAGTATTTT
>13|TRBJ1-1|NA|many|TRBV7-8
CASSWLGNTEAFF
TGTGCCAGCAGCTGGCTCGGTAACACTGAAGCTTTCTTT
>15|TRBJ2-7|TRBD2|few|TRBV28
CASRPVLGLGEGQYF
TGTGCCAGCAGGCCAGTTTTAGGACTAGGAGAGGGGCAGTACTTC
>15|TRBJ2-5|TRBD2|NA|TRBV15
CATSRPGGAWETQYF
TGTGCCACCAGCAGACCCGGGGGGGCATGGGAGACCCAGTACTTC